This T cell receptor (beta chain) comes out of a study of cytomegalovirus exposure and HLA in healthy donors. The germline gives CDR1 MNHNY, CDR2 SVGAGI (reference sequence). V gave up 6 bases and J gave up 4 bases; unmatched junction bases: 8. The CDR3 length is 15 residues. Primers included in the PCR were 60 Vbeta and 13 Jbeta primers. In the source study's methods: In a later analysis, around 10 million of approximately 81 million unique beta chains occurred in at least two donors. Produced via immunoSEQ multiplex PCR; TCRdb's table is partial and in-frame only. That table furnishes V, J and clone size, whereas the DNA furnished D and trimming. There are under 60,000 clones in the sample; 70% to 85% occur only once, and around 2.8% lies in the top ten. Study observations and caveats: No immune exposure information besides CMV serostatus was available.

A few counts support this clone. Its antigen remains unidentified. The origin of this receptor is a man aged 45-65 years in good health and CMV-seronegative. The material sequenced was PBMCs. V gene TRBV6-6 combines with J gene TRBJ2-1; 8 bases fit TRBD1. This CDR3 reads CASRDRGTSYNEQFF. CDR3 nucleotides: TGTGCCAGCAGAGACAGGGGCACTAGTTACAATGAGCAGTTCTTC.